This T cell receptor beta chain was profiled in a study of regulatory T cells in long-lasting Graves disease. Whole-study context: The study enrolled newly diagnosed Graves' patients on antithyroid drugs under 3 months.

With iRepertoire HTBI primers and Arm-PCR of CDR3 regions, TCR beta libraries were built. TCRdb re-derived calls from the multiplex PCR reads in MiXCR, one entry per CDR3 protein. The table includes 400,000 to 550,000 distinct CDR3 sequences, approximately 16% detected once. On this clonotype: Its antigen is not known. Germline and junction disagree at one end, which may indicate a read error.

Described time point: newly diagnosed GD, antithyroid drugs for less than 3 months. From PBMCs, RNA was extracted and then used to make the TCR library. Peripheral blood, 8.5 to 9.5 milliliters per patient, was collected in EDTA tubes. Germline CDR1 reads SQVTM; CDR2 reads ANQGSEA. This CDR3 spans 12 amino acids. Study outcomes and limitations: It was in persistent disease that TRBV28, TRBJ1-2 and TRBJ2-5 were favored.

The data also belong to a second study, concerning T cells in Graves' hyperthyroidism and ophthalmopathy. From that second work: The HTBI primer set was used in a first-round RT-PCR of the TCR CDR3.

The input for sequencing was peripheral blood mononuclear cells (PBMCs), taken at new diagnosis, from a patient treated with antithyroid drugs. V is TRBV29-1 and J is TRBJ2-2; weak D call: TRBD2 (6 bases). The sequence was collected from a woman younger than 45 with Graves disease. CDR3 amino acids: CSVYMNTGGLFF. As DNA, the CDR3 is TGCAGCGTTTACATGAACACCGGGGGGCTGTTTTTT.